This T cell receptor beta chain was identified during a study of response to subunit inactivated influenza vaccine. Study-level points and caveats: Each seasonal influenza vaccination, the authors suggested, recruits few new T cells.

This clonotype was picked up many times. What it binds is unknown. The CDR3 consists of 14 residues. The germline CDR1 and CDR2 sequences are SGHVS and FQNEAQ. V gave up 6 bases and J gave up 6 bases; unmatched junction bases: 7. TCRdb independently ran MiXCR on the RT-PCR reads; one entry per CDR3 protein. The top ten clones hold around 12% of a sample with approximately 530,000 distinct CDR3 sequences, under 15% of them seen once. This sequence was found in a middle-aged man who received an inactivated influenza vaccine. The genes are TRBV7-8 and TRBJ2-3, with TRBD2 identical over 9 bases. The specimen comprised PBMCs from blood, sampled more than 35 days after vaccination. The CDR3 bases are TGTGCCAGCAGGGATAGCGGGGGAACGGATACGCAGTATTTT. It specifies CASRDSGGTDTQYF.